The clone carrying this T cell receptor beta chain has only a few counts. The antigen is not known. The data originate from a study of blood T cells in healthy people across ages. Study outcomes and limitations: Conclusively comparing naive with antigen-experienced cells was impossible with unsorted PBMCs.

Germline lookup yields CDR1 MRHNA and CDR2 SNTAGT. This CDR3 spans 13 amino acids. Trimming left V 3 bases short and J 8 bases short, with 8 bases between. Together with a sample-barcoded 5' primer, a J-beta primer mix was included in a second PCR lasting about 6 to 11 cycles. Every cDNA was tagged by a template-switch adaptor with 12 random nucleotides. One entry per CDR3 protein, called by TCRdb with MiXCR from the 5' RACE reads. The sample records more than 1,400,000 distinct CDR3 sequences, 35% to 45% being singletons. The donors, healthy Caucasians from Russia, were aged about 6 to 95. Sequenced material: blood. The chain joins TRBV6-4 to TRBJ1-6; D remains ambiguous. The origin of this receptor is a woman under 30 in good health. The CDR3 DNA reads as TGTGCCAGCAGTGAAGGTGTTGATTCACCCCTCCACTTT. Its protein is CASSEGVDSPLHF.